This TCR beta chain originates from a study of T cells after yellow fever vaccination. Study results and limitations: Most clones from primary vaccination were detected again post-booster (around 95% CD4, 88% CD8).

This CDR3 region has 17 residues. V shed 6 bases and J shed 2 bases, with 20 bases lying between them. Regarding this clonotype: Its specificity is not known.

TCRdb ran MiXCR on the 5' RACE reads and lists one entry per CDR3 protein. This sample carries about 75,000 distinct CDR3 sequences, around 7.1% of them seen once, and the ten largest clones take over 25%. The sequence came from a man between 18 and 35 years old who received the YFV17D yellow fever vaccine. The genes are TRBV12-3 or TRBV12-4 and TRBJ1-5, with D tentatively TRBD1 (5 bases). The input for sequencing was CD8+ T cells sorted from PBMCs, taken approximately 11 days after the first yellow fever vaccination. This CDR3 is CASRDTRSPGGNQPQHF. As DNA, the CDR3 is TGTGCCAGCAGGGACACCCGATCCCCGGGTGGCAATCAGCCCCAGCATTTT.